This TCR beta chain appears in the sequencing data of a study of beta chain features in type 1 diabetes. The CDR3 has 14 residues. Trimming pared 1 base from V and 0 bases from J, leaving 7 bases between. Germline V gene sequence: CDR1 LGHNA, CDR2 YNFKEQ. Every bit of the isolated RNA underwent reverse transcription, so sequencing read expressed TCRB transcripts. This table comes from immunoSEQ multiplex PCR, and its TCRdb copy is limited to in-frame clones, with some not included. The sample consists of around 400,000 clones, less than 15% of them appearing once. One heparinised draw of blood, averaging roughly 120 mL, came from each donor.

The V and J genes are TRBV4-2 and TRBJ2-7; possibly TRBD2 for D (6 bases). This clonotype originated in a woman in her late teens or twenties in good health. Sequences were obtained from naive CD4+ T cells from blood. The CDR3 region is CASSQGLVSYEQYF. The CDR3 coding sequence is TGTGCCAGCAGCCAAGGACTAGTCTCCTACGAGCAGTACTTC.